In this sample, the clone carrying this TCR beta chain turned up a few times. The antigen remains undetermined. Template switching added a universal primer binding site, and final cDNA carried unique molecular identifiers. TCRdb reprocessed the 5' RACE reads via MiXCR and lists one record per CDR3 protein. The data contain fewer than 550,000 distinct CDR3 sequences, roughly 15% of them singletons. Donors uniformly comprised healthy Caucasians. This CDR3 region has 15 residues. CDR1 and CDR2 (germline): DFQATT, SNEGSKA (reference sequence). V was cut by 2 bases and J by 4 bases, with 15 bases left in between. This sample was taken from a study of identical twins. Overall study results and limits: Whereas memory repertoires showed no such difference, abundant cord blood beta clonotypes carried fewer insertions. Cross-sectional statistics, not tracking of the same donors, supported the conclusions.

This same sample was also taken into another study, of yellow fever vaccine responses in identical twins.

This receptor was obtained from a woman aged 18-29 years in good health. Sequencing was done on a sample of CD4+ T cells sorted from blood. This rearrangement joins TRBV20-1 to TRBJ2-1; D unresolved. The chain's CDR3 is CSARHGQTPYNEQFF. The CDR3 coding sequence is TGCAGTGCTAGACATGGCCAGACTCCTTACAATGAGCAGTTCTTC.